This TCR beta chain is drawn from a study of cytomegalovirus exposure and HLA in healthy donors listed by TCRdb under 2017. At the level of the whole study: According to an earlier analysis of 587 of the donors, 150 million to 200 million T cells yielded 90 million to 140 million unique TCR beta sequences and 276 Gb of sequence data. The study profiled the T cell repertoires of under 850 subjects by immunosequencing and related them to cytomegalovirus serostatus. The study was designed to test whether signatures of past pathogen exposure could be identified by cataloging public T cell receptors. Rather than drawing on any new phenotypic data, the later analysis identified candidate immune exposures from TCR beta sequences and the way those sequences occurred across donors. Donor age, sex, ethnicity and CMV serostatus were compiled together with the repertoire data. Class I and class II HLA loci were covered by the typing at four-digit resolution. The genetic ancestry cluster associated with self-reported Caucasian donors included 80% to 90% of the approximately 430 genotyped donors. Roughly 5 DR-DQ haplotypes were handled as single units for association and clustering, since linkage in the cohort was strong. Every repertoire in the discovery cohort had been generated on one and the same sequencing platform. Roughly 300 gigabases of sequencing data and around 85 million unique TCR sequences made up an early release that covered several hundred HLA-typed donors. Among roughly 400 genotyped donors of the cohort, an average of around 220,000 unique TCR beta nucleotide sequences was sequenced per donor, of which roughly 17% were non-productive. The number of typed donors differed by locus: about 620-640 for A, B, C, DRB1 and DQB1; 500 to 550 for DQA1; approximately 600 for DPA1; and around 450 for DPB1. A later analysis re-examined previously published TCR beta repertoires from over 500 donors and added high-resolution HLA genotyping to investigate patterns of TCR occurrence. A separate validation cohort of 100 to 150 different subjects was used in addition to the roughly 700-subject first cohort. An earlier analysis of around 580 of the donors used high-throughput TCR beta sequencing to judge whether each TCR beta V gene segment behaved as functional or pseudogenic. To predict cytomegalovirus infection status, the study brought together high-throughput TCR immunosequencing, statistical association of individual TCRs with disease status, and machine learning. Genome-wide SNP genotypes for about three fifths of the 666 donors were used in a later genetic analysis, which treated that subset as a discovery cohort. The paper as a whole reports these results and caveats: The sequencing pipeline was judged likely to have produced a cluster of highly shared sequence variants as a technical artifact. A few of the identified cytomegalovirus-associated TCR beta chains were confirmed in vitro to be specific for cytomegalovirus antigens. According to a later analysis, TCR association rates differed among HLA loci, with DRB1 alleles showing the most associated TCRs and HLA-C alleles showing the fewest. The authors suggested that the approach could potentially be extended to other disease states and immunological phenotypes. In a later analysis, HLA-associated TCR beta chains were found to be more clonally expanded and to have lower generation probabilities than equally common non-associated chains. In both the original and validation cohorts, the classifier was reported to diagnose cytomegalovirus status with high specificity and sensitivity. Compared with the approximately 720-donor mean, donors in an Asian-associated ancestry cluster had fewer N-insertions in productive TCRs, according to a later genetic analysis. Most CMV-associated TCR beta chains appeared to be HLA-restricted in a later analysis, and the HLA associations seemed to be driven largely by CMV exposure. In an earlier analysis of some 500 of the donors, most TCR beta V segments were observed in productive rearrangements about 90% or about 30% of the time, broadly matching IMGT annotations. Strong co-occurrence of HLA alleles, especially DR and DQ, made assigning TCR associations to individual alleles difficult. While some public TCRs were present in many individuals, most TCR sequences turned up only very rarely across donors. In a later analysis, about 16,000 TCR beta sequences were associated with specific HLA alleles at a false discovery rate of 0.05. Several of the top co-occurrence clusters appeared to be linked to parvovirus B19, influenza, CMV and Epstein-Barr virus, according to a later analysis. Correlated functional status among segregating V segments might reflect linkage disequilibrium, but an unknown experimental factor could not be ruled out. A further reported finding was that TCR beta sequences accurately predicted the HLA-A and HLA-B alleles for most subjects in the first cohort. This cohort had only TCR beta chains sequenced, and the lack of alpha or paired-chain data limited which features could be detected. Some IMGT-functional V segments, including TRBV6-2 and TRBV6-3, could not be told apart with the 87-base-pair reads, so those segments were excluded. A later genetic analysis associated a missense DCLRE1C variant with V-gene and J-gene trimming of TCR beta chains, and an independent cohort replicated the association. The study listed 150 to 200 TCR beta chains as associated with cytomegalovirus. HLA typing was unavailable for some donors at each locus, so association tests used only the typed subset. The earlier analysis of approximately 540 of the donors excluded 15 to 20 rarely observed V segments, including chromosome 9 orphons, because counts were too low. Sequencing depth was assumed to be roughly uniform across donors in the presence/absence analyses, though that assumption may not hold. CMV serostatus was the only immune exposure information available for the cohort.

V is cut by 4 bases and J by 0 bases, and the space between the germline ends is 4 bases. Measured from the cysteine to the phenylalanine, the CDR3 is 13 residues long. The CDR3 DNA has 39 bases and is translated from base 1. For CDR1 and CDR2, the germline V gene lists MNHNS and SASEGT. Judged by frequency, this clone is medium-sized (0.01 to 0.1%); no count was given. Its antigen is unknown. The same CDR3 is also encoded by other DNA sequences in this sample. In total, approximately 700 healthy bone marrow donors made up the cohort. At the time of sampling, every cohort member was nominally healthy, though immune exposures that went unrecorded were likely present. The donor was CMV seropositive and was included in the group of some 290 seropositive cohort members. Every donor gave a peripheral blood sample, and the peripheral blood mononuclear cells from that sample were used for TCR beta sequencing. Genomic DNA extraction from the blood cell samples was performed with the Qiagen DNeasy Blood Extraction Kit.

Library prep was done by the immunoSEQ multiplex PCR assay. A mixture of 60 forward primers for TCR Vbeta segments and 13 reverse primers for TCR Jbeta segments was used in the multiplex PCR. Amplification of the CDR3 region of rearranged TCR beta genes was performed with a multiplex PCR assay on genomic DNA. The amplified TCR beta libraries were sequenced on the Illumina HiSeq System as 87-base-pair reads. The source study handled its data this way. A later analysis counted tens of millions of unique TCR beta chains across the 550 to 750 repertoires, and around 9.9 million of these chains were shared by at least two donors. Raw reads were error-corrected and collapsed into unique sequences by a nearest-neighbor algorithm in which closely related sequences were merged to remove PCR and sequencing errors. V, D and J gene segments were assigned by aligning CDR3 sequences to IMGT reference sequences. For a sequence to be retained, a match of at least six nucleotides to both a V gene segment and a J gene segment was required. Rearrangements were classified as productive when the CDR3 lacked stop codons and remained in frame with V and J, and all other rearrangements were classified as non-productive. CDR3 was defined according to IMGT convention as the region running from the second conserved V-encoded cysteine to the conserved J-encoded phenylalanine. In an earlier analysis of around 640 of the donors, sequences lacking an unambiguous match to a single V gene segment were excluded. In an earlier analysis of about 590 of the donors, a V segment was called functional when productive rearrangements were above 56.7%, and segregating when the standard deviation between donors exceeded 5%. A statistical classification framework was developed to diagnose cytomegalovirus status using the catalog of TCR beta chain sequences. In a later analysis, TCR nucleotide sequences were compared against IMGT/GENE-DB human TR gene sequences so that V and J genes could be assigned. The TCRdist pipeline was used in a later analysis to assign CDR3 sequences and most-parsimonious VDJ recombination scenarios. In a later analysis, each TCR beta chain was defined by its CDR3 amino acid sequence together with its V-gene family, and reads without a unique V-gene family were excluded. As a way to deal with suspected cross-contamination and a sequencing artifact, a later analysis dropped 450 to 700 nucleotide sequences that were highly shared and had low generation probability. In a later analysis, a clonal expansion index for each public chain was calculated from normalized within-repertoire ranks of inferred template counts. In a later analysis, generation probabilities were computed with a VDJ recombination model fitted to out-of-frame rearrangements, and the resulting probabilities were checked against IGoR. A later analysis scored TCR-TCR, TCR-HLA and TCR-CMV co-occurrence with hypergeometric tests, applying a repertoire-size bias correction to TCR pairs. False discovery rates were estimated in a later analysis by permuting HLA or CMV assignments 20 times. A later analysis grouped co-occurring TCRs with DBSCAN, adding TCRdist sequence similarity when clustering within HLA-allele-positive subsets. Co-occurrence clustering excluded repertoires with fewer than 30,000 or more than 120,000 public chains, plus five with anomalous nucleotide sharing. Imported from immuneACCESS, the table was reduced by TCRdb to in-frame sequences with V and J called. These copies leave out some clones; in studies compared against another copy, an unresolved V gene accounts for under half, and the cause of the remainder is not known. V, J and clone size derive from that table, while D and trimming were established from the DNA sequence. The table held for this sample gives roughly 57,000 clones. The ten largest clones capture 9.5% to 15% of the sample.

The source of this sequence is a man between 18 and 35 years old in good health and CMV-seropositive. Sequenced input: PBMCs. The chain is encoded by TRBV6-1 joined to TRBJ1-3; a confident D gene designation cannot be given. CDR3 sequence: CASSVSSGNTIYF. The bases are TGTGCCAGCAGTGTGAGCTCTGGAAACACCATATATTTT.